This T cell receptor beta chain emerged from a study of beta chain features in type 1 diabetes. This CDR3 region has 14 residues. With 3 bases removed from V and 4 bases from J, the gap between germline ends came to 10 bases. Per the germline V gene, CDR1 is KGHSH and CDR2 is LQKENI. Isolated RNA was reverse transcribed in full, so expressed TCRB transcripts were sequenced. Approximately 3.6 million reads per sample were averaged for naive, central memory and regulatory samples. Profiled with immunoSEQ multiplex PCR; TCRdb holds only in-frame clones, not every one. The data contain around 400,000 clones, about 15% of them seen just once; the ten biggest clones take up approximately 0.019%.

The specimen was naive CD4+ T cells from blood. The chain recombines TRBV18 with TRBJ2-1, with a possible D match to TRBD1 (6 bases). The receptor was derived from a woman in her late teens or twenties in good health. In DNA form, the CDR3 reads TGTGCCAGCTCACCTTCCGACAGGTACAATGAGCAGTTCTTC. It specifies CASSPSDRYNEQFF. The whole variable domain, filled in from reference TRBV18 and TRBJ2-1, reads NAGVMQNPRHLVRRRGQEARLRCSPMKGHSHVYWYRQLPEEGLKFMVYLQKENIIDESGMPKERFSAEFPKEGPSILRIQQVVRGDSAAYFCASSPSDRYNEQFFGPGTRLTVL.